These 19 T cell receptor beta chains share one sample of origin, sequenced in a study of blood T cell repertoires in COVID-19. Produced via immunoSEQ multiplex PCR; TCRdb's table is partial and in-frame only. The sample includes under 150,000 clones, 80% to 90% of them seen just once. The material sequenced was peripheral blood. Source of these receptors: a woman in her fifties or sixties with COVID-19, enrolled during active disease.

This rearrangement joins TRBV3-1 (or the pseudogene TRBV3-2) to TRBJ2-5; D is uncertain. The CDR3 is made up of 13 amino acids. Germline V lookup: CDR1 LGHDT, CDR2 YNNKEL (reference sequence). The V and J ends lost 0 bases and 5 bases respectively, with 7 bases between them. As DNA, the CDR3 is TGTGCCAGCAGCCAAGACCGCGTCGAGACCCAGTACTTC. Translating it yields CASSQDRVETQYF.

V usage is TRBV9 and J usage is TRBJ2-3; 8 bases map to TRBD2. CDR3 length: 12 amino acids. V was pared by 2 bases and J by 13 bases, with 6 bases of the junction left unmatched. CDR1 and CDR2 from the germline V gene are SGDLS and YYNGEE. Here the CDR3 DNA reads TGTGCCAGCAGCGTTGAGCGGGGGCCGAAGTATTTT. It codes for CASSVERGPKYF.

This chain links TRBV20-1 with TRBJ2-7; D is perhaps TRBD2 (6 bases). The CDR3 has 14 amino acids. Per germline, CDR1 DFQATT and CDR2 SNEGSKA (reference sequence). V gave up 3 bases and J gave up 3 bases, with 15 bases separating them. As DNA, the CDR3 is TGCAGTGCTAGTAGCGAACGGGGACTCTACGAGCAGTACTTC. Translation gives CSASSERGLYEQYF.

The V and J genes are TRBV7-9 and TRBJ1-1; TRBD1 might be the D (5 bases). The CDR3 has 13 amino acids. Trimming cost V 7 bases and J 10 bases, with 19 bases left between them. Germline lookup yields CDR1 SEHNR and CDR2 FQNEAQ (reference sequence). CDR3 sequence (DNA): TGTGCCAGCACCTACAGGCAGGGAGGTGGAGCTTTCTTT. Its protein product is CASTYRQGGGAFF. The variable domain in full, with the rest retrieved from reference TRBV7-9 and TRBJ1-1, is DTGVSQNPRHKITKRGQNVTFRCDPISEHNRLYWYRQTLGQGPEFLTYFQNEAQLEKSRLLSDRFSAERPKGSFSTLEIQRTEQGDSAMYLCASTYRQGGGAFFGQGTRLTVV.

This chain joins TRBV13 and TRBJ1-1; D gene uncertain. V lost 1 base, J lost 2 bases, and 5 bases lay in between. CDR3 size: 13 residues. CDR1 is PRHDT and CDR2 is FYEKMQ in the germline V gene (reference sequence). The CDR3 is CASSLEQNTEAFF. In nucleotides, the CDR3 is TGTGCCAGCAGCTTAGAGCAAAACACTGAAGCTTTCTTT.

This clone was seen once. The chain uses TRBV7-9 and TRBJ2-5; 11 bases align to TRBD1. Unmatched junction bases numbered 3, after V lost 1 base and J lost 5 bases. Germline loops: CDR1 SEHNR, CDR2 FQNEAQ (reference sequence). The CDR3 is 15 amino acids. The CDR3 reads CASSLGTGGGETQYF. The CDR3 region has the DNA TGTGCCAGCAGCTTAGGGACAGGGGGCGGTGAGACCCAGTACTTC.

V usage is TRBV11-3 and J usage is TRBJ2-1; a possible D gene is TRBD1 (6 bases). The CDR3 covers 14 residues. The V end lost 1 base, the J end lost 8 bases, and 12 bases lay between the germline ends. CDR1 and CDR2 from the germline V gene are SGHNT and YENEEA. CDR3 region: CASSLVPGDDEQFF. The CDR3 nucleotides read TGTGCCAGCAGCTTAGTACCAGGGGACGATGAGCAGTTCTTC.

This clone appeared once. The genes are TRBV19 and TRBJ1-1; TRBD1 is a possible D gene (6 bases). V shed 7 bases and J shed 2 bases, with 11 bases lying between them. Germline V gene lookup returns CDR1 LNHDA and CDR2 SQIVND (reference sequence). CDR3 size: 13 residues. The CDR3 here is CASTKGGNTEAFF. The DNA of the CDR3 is TGTGCCAGTACCAAAGGGGGAAACACTGAAGCTTTCTTT.

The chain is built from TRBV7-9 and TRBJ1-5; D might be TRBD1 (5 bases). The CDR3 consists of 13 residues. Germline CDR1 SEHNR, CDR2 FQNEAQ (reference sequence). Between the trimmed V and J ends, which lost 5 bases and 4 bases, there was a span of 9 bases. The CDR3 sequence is CASSPQGNQPQHF. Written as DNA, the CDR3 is TGTGCCAGCAGCCCCCAGGGTAATCAGCCCCAGCATTTT.

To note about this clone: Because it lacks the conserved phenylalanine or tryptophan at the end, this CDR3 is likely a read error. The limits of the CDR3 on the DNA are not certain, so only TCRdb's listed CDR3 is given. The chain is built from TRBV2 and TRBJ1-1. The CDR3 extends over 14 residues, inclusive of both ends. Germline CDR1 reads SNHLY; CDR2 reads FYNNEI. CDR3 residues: CASSEYGEVPTVGG.

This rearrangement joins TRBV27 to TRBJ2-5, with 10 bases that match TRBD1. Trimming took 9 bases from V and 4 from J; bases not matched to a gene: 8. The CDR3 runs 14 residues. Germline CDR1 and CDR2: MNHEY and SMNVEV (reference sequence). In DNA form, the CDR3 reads TGTGCCAGTCTGGGACAGGGGAGAGGAGAGACCCAGTACTTC. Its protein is CASLGQGRGETQYF.

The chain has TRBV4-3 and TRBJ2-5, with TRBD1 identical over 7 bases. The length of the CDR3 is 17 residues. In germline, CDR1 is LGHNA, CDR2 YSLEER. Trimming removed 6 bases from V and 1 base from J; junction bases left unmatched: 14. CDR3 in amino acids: CASRPTLGGGVQETQYF. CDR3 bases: TGCGCCAGCAGACCCACGTTAGGGGGCGGCGTCCAAGAGACCCAGTACTTC.

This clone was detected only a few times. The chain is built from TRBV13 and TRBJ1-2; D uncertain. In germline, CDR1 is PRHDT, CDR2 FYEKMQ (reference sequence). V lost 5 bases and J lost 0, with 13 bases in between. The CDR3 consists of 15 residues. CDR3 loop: CASSPPQSANYGYTF. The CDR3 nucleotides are TGTGCCAGCAGCCCGCCACAGTCTGCTAACTATGGCTACACCTTC.

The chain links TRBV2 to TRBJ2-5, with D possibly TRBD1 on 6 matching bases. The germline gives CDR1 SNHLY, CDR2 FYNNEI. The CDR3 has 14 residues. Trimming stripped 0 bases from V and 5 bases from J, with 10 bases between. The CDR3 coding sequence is TGTGCCAGCAGTGAAGCGGACAGAGGGGAGACCCAGTACTTC. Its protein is CASSEADRGETQYF.

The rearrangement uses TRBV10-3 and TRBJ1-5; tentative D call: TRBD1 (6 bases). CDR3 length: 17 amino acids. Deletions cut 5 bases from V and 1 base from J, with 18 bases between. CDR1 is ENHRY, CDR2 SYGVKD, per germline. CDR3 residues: CAISREAGAGSNQPQHF. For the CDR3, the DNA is TGTGCCATCAGTCGTGAAGCAGGGGCAGGGAGCAATCAGCCCCAGCATTTT.

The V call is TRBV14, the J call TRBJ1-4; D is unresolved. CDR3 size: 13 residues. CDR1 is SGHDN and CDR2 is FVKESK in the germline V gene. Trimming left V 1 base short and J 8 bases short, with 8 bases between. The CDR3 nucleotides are TGTGCCAGCAGCCAAGGTTTTCGGGAAAAACTGTTTTTT. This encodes CASSQGFREKLFF.

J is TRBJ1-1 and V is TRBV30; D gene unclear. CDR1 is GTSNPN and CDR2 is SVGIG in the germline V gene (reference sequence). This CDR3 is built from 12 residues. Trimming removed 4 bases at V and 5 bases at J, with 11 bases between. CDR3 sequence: CAWTQVFTEAFF. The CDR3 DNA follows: TGTGCCTGGACGCAGGTCTTTACTGAAGCTTTCTTT.

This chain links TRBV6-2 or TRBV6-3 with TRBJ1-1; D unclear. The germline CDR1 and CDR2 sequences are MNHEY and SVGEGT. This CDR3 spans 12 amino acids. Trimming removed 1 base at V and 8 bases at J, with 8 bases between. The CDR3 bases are TGTGCCAGCAGTTACTTGGAGGGCGAAGCTTTCTTT. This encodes CASSYLEGEAFF.

CDR3 DNA: TGTGCCAGCACGGGGGGGCCAGAGGGCGGGGAGCTGTTTTTT. Translation gives CASTGGPEGGELFF. The chain recombines TRBV9 with TRBJ2-2; 8 bases align to TRBD2. CDR1 is SGDLS and CDR2 is YYNGEE in the germline V gene. V dropped 6 bases and J dropped 7; count of bases not matched to a gene: 8. The CDR3 extends over 14 amino acids.